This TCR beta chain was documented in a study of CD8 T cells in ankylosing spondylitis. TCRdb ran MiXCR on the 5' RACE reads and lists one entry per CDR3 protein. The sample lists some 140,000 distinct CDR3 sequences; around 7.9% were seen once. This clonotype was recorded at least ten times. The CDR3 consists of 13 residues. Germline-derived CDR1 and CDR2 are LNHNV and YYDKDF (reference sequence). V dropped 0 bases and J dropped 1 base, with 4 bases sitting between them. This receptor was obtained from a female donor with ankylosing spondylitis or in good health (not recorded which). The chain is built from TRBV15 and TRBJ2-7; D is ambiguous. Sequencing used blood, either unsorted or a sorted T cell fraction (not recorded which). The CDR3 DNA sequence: TGTGCCACCAGCAGAGAAAGGTCCTACGAGCAGTACTTC. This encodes CATSRERSYEQYF.